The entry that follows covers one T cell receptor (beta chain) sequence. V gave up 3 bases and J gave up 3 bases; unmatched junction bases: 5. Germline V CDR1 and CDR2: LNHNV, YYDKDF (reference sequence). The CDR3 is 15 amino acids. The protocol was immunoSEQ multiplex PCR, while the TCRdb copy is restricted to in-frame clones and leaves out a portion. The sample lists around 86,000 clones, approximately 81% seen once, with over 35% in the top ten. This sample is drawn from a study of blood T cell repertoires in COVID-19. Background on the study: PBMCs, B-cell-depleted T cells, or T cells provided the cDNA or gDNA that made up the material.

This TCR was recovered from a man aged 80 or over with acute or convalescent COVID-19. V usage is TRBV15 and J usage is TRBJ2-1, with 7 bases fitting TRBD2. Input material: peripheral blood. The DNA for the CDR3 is TGTGCCACCAGCAGGGACACTAGCGACTACAATGAGCAGTTCTTC. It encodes CATSRDTSDYNEQFF.